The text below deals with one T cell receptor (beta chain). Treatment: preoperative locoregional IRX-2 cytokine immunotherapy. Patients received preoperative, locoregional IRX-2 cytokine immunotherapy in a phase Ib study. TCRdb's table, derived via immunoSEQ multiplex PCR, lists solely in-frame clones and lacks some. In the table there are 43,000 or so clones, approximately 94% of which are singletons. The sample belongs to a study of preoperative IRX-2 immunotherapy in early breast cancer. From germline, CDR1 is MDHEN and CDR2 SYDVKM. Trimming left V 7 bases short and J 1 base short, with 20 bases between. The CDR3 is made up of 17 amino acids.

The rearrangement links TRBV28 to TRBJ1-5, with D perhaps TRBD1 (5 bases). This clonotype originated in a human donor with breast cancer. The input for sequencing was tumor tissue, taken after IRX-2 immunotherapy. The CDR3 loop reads CASTLWGGRFSNQPQHF. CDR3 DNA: TGTGCCAGCACCTTATGGGGCGGGCGGTTCAGCAATCAGCCCCAGCATTTT.